This T cell receptor beta chain was sequenced during a study of blood T cells in healthy people across ages. CDR3 length equals 12 residues. Germline assignment: CDR1 SNHLY and CDR2 FYNNEI. Unmatched junction bases numbered 6, after V lost 11 bases and J lost 4 bases. The authors isolated at least 7 million PBMCs per sample. The authors ran a second PCR of about 6 to 11 cycles using a sample-barcoded 5' primer and a J-beta primer mix. Each CDR3 protein is one row after TCRdb ran MiXCR on the 5' RACE reads. The data hold more than 650,000 distinct CDR3 sequences, with roughly 25% observed a single time. This clonotype was counted ten times or more. The data also belong to a second study, concerning T cells of mothers and their children. This second report adds: Unrelated pairs and related pairs have their TCR recombination output shaped similarly by thymic selection.

The receptor comes from a boy aged 5-17 years in good health. The sample consisted of blood. The chain employs TRBV2 and TRBJ2-7, with 9 nucleotides matching TRBD2. The chain's CDR3 is CAGGGAKYEQYF. In DNA form, the CDR3 reads TGTGCCGGCGGGGGGGCCAAGTACGAGCAGTACTTC.